This TCR beta chain was profiled in a study of CD8+ T cells in alopecia areata. Worth noting for this clone: Its antigen is not known.

Study observations and caveats: It was lesional scalp, especially alopecia totalis/universalis, that showed higher clonality than normal scalp. Scalp sequencing captures resident alphabeta T cells of normal skin too. The study found TCR sharing across patients less clear than in mice, possibly for HLA reasons.

cDNA reverse transcribed from extracted RNA served as the sequencing template. Method: immunoSEQ multiplex PCR; TCRdb's copy keeps in-frame clones and lacks some. This table has around 210,000 clones, 56% appearing once. CDR1 is SGDLS and CDR2 is YYNGEE in the germline V gene. The CDR3 sequence is 19 residues long. Losses at the gene ends were 8 bases for V and 4 bases for J; bases not matched to a gene: 22. This TCR came from a human donor in good health. The rearrangement links TRBV9 to TRBJ2-1; 9 bases match TRBD2. Sequencing input: CD8+ T cells sorted from blood. DNA for the CDR3: TGTGCCAGGATAGGTTTTTTCCCGGGGTATAGCGGGGGATACAATGAGCAGTTCTTC. Encoded protein: CARIGFFPGYSGGYNEQFF.